This T cell receptor (beta chain) stems from a study of OX40 agonist ivuxolimab in advanced cancers. Overall study context: Two patients with cutaneous melanoma and one with hepatocellular carcinoma, three in total, showed partial responses.

The assay was immunoSEQ multiplex PCR, and TCRdb's table has in-frame clones only and misses some. The sample has 30,000 to 35,000 clones, about nine tenths seen once. This clone was seen only a few times. V lost 2 bases, J lost 8 bases, and 9 bases stayed unmatched. CDR1 MNHEY and CDR2 SVGAGI come from the germline V gene. The CDR3 is made up of 16 amino acids. This receptor was obtained from an adult with an advanced solid tumor such as melanoma, head and neck, liver or kidney cancer. The sample was CD4+ or CD8+ T cells sorted from blood, taken in a trial of the OX40 agonist ivuxolimab. This sequence joins TRBV6-5 and TRBJ2-1; 10 positions agree with TRBD1. The chain's CDR3 is CASSYAGQGKLDEQFF. CDR3 bases: TGTGCCAGCAGTTACGCGGGACAGGGGAAACTCGATGAGCAGTTCTTC.